This T cell receptor (beta chain) was found in a study of a mutant IDH1 vaccine in newly diagnosed glioma (dated by TCRdb to about 2021). General notes on the study: Across visits V03 through V10, patients got a total of eight vaccinations, given in weeks 1, 3, 5, 7, 11, 15, 19 and 23. Of the roughly 32 treated patients, 62.5% were male and approximately 38% were female, and a mean age of approximately 40 years was recorded. In the chemotherapy-containing groups, vaccination started alongside temozolomide cycles, whereas in patients who had radiotherapy alone it started 4-6 weeks after radiotherapy. Longitudinal TCRB deep sequencing was done for some 26 treated patients, wherever samples were available for exploratory analyses. Before enrollment, patients had received standard therapy of radiotherapy alone, temozolomide alone, or radiochemotherapy with temozolomide; most received the combination. Peripheral blood was collected at six visits: V03 (baseline), V05, V07, V10, V12 and V13. Results and caveats for the whole study, not just this receptor: It was noted by the authors that analyses of patient blood samples could not be reproduced owing to sample limitations. Immune responses induced by the vaccine were seen in around 93% of patients across multiple MHC alleles. No apparent relationship was observed between pseudoprogression and alterations in the top peripheral T cell clonotypes detected by TCRB sequencing. PBMC samples for TCRB deep sequencing were selected based on availability.

In the case of this clone: Its antigen remains unidentified. No qualities accompany the bases; no much larger clone lies one base away.

The sample's time point label, decoded: week 23, last vaccination. Each vaccine dose, consisting of 300 ug of a 20-mer mutant IDH1 peptide in Montanide, was administered subcutaneously with topical imiquimod. All donors had newly diagnosed IDH1-mutant astrocytomas of WHO grade 3 or 4 that showed loss of nuclear ATRX. The samples were drawn from NOA16, a multicentre, single-arm, open-label phase I trial in Germany that tested a mutant IDH1 peptide vaccine in humans for the first time. Genomic DNA for TCRB sequencing was extracted from EDTA blood using the DNeasy Blood and Tissue Kit. The CDR3 holds 13 amino acids from the cysteine to the phenylalanine. The retained sequence is limited to the CDR3, 39 bases, with the frame set at the first base. Trimming removed 0 bases from V and 3 bases from J; the gene matches leave 2 bases unexplained. The CDR1 and CDR2 encoded by the germline V gene (reference sequence) are GTSNPN and SVGIG.

Libraries were built with the immunoSEQ multiplex PCR assay. The hsTCRB Kit was used according to the manufacturer's protocol to amplify rearranged TCR beta chain sequences. Sequencing of TCRB libraries was carried out on an Illumina MiSeq. The study's own analysis went as follows. The proprietary platform of the kit vendor was used for demultiplexing, trimming and gene mapping. TCRdb took over this immuneACCESS table, retaining in-frame rearrangements with V and J assigned. Such tables are incomplete; in checked studies, under half of the missing clones stem from an unresolved V gene, and the remainder is unexplained. Clone size and the V and J calls come from that table; the DNA yielded D and trimming. The sample table records tens of thousands of clones; about 80% of these occur just once. Of the sample, roughly 15% is held by the ten largest clones.

The sequence links TRBV30 to TRBJ2-7; TRBD2 agrees with 7 junctional bases. The receptor's source is a man younger than 30 with glioma. The sequenced sample was PBMCs, obtained from a glioma patient whose treatment included an IDH1 peptide vaccine. The DNA sequence is given as TGTGCCTGGAGTGTAGGACTAGTCTACGAGCAGTACTTC. This yields the protein CAWSVGLVYEQYF. The reference TRBV30 and TRBJ2-7 proteins fill in what lies around the CDR3, so the full variable domain reads SQTIHQWPATLVQPVGSPLSLECTVEGTSNPNLYWYRQAAGRGLQLLFYSVGIGQISSEVPQNLSASRPQDRQFILSSKKLLLSDSGFYLCAWSVGLVYEQYFGPGTRLTVT.